These 5 T cell receptor beta chains were all obtained from the same sample, sequenced in a study of CD8+CD57+ T cells in acquired aplastic anemia. CDR3 and TCR beta VDJ profiling relied on a genomic DNA template. TCRdb itself ran the reads through MiXCR, one entry per CDR3 protein. The top ten clones hold roughly 30% of a sample with 95,000 to 150,000 distinct CDR3 sequences, over 55% of them seen once. Those patients picked for sequencing had displayed CD8+CD57+ cell expansion on flow cytometry. The material sequenced was sorted CD4+, CD8+, or CD8+CD57+ T cells (not recorded which) from PBMCs. These receptors came from a human donor with aplastic anemia.

This clonotype came up many times. J is TRBJ2-3 and V is TRBV7-9; D is perhaps TRBD1 (6 bases). This CDR3 region has 16 residues. Trimming removed 0 bases from V and 1 base from J, with 11 bases in between. CDR1 is SEHNR, CDR2 FQNEAQ, per germline (reference sequence). In nucleotides, the CDR3 is TGTGCCAGCAGCTTAGCGGGTGCAGGGGGCACAGATACGCAGTATTTT. Its protein product is CASSLAGAGGTDTQYF.

The chain couples TRBV15 to TRBJ1-5; 8 bases fit TRBD1. V was pared by 4 bases and J by 4 bases, with 3 bases of the junction left unmatched. The CDR3 runs 14 residues. Germline V gives CDR1 LNHNV, CDR2 YYDKDF (reference sequence). Here the CDR3 reads CATSTRTGNQPQHF. The CDR3 DNA sequence: TGTGCCACCAGCACAAGGACAGGGAATCAGCCCCAGCATTTT.

The chain carries TRBV29-1 and TRBJ2-5, with 7 bases lining up with TRBD1. Trimming took 5 bases from V and 4 from J; bases not matched to a gene: 7. The V gene's germline CDR1 is SQVTM and CDR2 ANQGSEA. The CDR3 loop spans 13 amino acids. The CDR3 DNA reads TGCAGCGTTAGAAGGGGGCGCGGAGAGACCCAGTACTTC. Translated, it gives CSVRRGRGETQYF.

The table lists this clonotype with a count of one. The chain uses TRBV9 and TRBJ2-3; 15 bases align to TRBD2. This CDR3 region has 17 residues. Germline CDR1 SGDLS, CDR2 YYNGEE. V trimming: 0 bases; J trimming: 6 bases; junction bases outside the gene matches: 5. The CDR3 region has the DNA TGTGCCAGCAGCGTAGGATGGACTAGCGGGAGGGTTGATACGCAGTATTTT. Translating it yields CASSVGWTSGRVDTQYF.

With respect to this clonotype: A read error may explain this, as a much larger clone is one base away. The J gene is TRBJ1-3, the V gene TRBV19; possible D gene TRBD1, 6 bases. CDR1 is LNHDA, CDR2 SQIVND, per germline (reference sequence). The CDR3 has 16 residues. Between the trimmed V and J ends, which lost 4 bases and 0 bases, there was a span of 13 bases. This CDR3 reads CASSTWDMASGNTIYF. DNA of the CDR3: TGTGCCAGTAGTACATGGGACATGGCCTCTGGAAACACCATATATTTT.